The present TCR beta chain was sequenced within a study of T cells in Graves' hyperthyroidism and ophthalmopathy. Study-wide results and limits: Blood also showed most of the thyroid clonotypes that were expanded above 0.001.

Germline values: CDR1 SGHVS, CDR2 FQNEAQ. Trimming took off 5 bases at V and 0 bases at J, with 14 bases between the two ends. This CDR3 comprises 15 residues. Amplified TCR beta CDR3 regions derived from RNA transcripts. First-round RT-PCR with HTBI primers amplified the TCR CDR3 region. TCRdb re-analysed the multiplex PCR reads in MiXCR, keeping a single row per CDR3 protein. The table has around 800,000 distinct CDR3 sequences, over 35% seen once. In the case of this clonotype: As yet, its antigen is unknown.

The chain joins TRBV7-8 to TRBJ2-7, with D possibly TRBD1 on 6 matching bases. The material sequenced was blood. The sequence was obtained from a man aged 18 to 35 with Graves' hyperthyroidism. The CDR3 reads CASSRLDRNSYEQYF. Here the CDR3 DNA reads TGTGCCAGCAGCCGACTTGACAGGAACTCCTACGAGCAGTACTTC.